A selection of T cell receptor beta chains follows, all from one sample in a study of OX40 agonist ivuxolimab in advanced cancers. The data were produced by immunoSEQ multiplex PCR, yet TCRdb's version contains in-frame clones alone and is incomplete. In the table there are 40,000 to 60,000 clones, approximately 79% of which are singletons. This specimen was CD4+ or CD8+ T cells sorted from blood, taken in a trial of the OX40 agonist ivuxolimab. The receptors shown here come from an adult with an advanced solid tumor such as melanoma, head and neck, liver or kidney cancer. CDR3s include the opening cysteine and the closing phenylalanine or tryptophan. D genes are given only for firm matches. Some rows mark clone size as missing; the rest say once, few, many or name a class of expanded clone.

CDR3aa	CDR3nt	j_gene	d_gene	v_gene	abundance
CASTSPGDRINYGYTF	TGTGCCAGTACCTCTCCGGGGGACAGAATAAACTATGGCTACACCTTC	TRBJ1-2	TRBD1	TRBV19	-
CASSLAGGTHSYNEQFF	TGCGCCAGCAGCTTGGCCGGCGGGACGCACTCCTACAATGAGCAGTTCTTC	TRBJ2-1	-	TRBV5-1	-
CASSRQGGGNTIYF	TGTGCCAGCAGCCGTCAGGGAGGAGGAAACACCATATATTTT	TRBJ1-3	-	TRBV7-9	-
CASSQEGQGFWETQYF	TGCGCCAGCAGCCAAGAAGGGCAGGGGTTTTGGGAGACCCAGTACTTC	TRBJ2-5	-	TRBV4-1	-
CASSPGLAGGPAVEQYF	TGTGCCAGCAGCCCGGGACTAGCGGGAGGGCCGGCCGTCGAGCAGTACTTC	TRBJ2-7	TRBD2	TRBV5-4	-
CASSRQLNNEQFF	TGTGCCAGCAGCCGACAGCTAAACAATGAGCAGTTCTTC	TRBJ2-1	-	TRBV13	-
CASSIAIEDYEQYF	TGTGCCAGTAGTATAGCGATTGAGGACTACGAGCAGTACTTC	TRBJ2-7	-	TRBV19	-
CASSWAMGAKNIQYF	TGTGCCAGCAGTTGGGCAATGGGAGCCAAAAACATTCAGTACTTC	TRBJ2-4	-	TRBV27	-
CAWEGRGDNQPQHF	TGTGCCTGGGAGGGGCGAGGGGACAATCAGCCCCAGCATTTT	TRBJ1-5	-	TRBV30	-
CASSDSGVGGGDEQFF	TGTGCCAGCAGTGACTCGGGCGTGGGGGGGGGCGATGAGCAGTTCTTC	TRBJ2-1	-	TRBV6-4	-
CASSWTSGRGDTQYF	TGTGCCAGCAGCTGGACTAGCGGGAGGGGAGATACGCAGTATTTT	TRBJ2-3	TRBD2	TRBV6-5	-
CASSNPRQGYGYTF	TGTGCCAGCAGCAATCCCCGACAAGGGTATGGCTACACCTTC	TRBJ1-2	-	TRBV25-1	-
CASSPGGIGSGANVLTF	TGTGCCAGCTCCCCAGGGGGAATTGGCTCTGGGGCCAACGTCCTGACTTTC	TRBJ2-6	TRBD1	TRBV18	-
CASSPLGDLTTQYF	TGTGCCAGCAGCCCGCTAGGGGATTTAACCACCCAGTACTTC	TRBJ2-5	-	TRBV11-2	-
CASSSATGPFLEQYF	TGCGCCAGCAGCTCGGCAACAGGGCCCTTTCTCGAGCAGTACTTC	TRBJ2-7	-	TRBV5-1	-
CASSAQGQVTDTQYF	TGTGCCAGCAGCGCTCAGGGACAGGTGACAGATACGCAGTATTTT	TRBJ2-3	TRBD1	TRBV2	-
CAWSVGLRGGYNEQFF	TGTGCCTGGAGTGTTGGCCTCAGGGGGGGCTACAATGAGCAGTTCTTC	TRBJ2-1	-	TRBV30	few
CASSEVGRRAVYEQYF	TGTGCCAGCAGCGAGGTCGGTAGGCGGGCGGTCTACGAGCAGTACTTC	TRBJ2-7	-	TRBV5-6	-
CASSLVRSYEQYF	TGTGCCAGCAGCTTAGTTCGGAGCTACGAGCAGTACTTC	TRBJ2-7	-	TRBV7-2	-
CASSLSGTSEFYEQYF	TGTGCCAGCTCACTATCCGGGACTAGCGAGTTCTACGAGCAGTACTTC	TRBJ2-7	TRBD2	TRBV18	-
CASSPLGDSTQYF	TGTGCCAGCTCACCCTTGGGGGACTCGACCCAGTACTTC	TRBJ2-5	-	TRBV18	-
CASSMGPNINYEQYF	TGTGCCAGCAGCATGGGACCAAACATAAACTACGAGCAGTACTTC	TRBJ2-7	-	TRBV7-2	-
CASSPQGQINQPQHF	TGTGCCAGCTCACCACAGGGACAGATCAATCAGCCCCAGCATTTT	TRBJ1-5	TRBD1	TRBV18	-
CASSRPGTEAFF	TGCGCCAGCAGCCGACCGGGCACTGAAGCTTTCTTT	TRBJ1-1	-	TRBV4-1	medium-sized
CARRWGFRIF	TGCGCCCGTCGTTGGGGTTTTAGGATCTTC	TRBJ2-1	-	TRBV10-2	medium-sized
CASSMAAGESGYEQFF	TGTGCCAGTAGTATGGCGGCGGGAGAGAGTGGTTATGAGCAGTTCTTC	TRBJ2-1	TRBD2	TRBV19	-
CASSLREWYGEQFF	TGTGCCAGCAGTTTGCGGGAGTGGTATGGTGAGCAGTTCTTC	TRBJ2-1	TRBD2	TRBV27	-
CASSEGLLPPLYGYTF	TGTGCCAGCAGTGAAGGCCTCCTACCCCCTCTATATGGCTACACCTTC	TRBJ1-2	-	TRBV6-1	-
CASSLISSNEKLFF	TGTGCCAGCAGTTTAATCAGTTCTAATGAAAAACTGTTTTTT	TRBJ1-4	-	TRBV28	once